The clone carrying this T cell receptor beta chain was seen repeatedly, ten times or more. Unique molecular identifiers featured in how the TCRbeta library was prepared. TCRdb called the PCR reads again in MiXCR, with one record for every CDR3 protein. The sample yields 400,000 to 550,000 distinct CDR3 sequences, more than 9% seen once. This record comes from a study of T-cell reconstitution after alpha-beta-depleted transplantation in children. The CDR3 runs to 14 residues. Trimming cost V 4 bases and J 7 bases, with 17 bases left between them. This rearrangement joins TRBV12-3 or TRBV12-4 to TRBJ2-7; the D gene is possibly TRBD2 (5 bases). Sequenced material: PBMCs, taken before TCRalphabeta/CD19-depleted stem cell transplant. This TCR derives from a child aged 2-15 years with inherited bone marrow failure, due to receive a stem cell transplant. CDR3 protein: CASSSTMGSREQYF. The CDR3 region has the DNA TGTGCCAGCAGTTCGACTATGGGTTCGCGGGAGCAGTACTTC.